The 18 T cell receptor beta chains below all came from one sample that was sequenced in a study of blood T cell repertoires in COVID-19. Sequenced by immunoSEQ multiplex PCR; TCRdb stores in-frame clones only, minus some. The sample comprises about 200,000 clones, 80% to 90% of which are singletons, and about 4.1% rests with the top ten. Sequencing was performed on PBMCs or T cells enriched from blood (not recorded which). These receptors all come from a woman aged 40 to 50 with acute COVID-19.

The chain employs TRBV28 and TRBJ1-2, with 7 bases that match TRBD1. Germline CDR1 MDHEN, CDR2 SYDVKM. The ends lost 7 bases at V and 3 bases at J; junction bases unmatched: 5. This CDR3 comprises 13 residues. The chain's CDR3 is CASTLGGHYGYTF. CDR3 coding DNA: TGTGCCAGCACTCTAGGGGGCCACTATGGCTACACCTTC.

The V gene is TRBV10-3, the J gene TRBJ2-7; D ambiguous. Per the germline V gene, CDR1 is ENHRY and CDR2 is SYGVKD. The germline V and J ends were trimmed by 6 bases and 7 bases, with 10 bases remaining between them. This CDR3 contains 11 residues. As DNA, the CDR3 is TGTGCCATCAGAAAGGAGAATGAGCAGTACTTC. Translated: CAIRKENEQYF.

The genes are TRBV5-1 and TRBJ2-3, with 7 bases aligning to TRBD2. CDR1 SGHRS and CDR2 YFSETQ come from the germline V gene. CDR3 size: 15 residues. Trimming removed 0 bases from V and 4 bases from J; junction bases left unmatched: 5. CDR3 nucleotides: TGCGCCAGCAGCTTGGGCGGGAGAGGCTCAGATACGCAGTATTTT. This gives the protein CASSLGGRGSDTQYF.

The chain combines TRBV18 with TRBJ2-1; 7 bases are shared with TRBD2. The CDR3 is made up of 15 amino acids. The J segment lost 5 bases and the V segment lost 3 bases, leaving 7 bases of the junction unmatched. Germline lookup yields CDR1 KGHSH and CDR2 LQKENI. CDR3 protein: CASSPSLAVNNEQFF. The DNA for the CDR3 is TGTGCCAGCTCACCGAGCCTAGCGGTTAACAATGAGCAGTTCTTC.

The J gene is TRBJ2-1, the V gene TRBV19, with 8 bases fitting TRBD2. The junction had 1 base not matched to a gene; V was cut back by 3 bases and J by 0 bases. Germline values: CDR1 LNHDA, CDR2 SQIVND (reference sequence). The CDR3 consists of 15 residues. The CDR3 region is CASSISGNSYNEQFF. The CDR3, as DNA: TGTGCCAGTAGTATTAGCGGGAACTCCTACAATGAGCAGTTCTTC.

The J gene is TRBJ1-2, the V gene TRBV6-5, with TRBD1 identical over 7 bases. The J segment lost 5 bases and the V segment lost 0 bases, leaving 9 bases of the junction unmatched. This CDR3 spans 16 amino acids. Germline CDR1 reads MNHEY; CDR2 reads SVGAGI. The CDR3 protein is CASSYSMDRTFYGYTF. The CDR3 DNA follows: TGTGCCAGCAGTTACTCGATGGACAGGACATTTTATGGCTACACCTTC.

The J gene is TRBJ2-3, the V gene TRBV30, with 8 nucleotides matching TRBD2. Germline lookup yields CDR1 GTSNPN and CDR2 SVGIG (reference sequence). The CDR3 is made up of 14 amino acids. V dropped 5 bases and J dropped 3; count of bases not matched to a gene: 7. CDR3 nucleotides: TGTGCCTGGTCTGGCGGGAGGATGACAGATACGCAGTATTTT. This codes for CAWSGGRMTDTQYF.

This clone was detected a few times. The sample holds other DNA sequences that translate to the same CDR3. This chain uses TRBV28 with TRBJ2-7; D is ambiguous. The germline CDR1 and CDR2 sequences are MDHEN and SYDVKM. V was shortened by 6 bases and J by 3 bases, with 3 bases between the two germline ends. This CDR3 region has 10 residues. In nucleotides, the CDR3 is TGTGCCAGCAGCGGCTACGAGCAGTACTTC. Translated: CASSGYEQYF.

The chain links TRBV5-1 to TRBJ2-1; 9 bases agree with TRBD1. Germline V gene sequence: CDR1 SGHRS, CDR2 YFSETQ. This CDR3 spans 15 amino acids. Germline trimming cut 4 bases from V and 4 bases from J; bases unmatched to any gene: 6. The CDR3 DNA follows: TGCGCCAGCAGCAGACAGGGGGTGGGTTACAATGAGCAGTTCTTC. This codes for CASSRQGVGYNEQFF. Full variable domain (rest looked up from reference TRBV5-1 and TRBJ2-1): KAGVTQTPRYLIKTRGQQVTLSCSPISGHRSVSWYQQTPGQGLQFLFEYFSETQRNKGNFPGRFSGRQFSNSRSEMNVSTLELGDSALYLCASSRQGVGYNEQFFGPGTRLTVL.

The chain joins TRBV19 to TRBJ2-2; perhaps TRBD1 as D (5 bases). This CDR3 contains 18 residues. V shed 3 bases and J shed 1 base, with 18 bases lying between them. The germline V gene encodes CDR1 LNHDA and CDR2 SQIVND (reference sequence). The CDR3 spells CASSIRVVRQRNTGELFF. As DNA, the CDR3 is TGTGCCAGTAGTATTAGGGTTGTTAGACAGAGGAACACCGGGGAGCTGTTTTTT.

The CDR3 loop is CASSVGGREGSEAFF. The CDR3 bases are TGTGCCAGCAGCGTAGGGGGCAGGGAGGGCTCTGAAGCTTTCTTT. The V and J genes are TRBV9 and TRBJ1-1; D may be TRBD1 (5 bases). CDR1 SGDLS and CDR2 YYNGEE come from the germline V gene. CDR3 length equals 15 residues. The ends were cut back, 0 bases at V and 6 bases at J, with 15 bases in the middle.

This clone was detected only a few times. The CDR3 is CASSPEQARGTEAFF. The CDR3 region has the DNA TGTGCCAGTAGTCCGGAACAGGCGCGGGGAACTGAAGCTTTCTTT. V gene TRBV19 combines with J gene TRBJ1-1; tentatively, D is TRBD1 (5 bases). The CDR3 runs to 15 residues. The V gene lost 5 bases and the J gene lost 5 bases, with 18 bases spanning the gap. The germline V gene has CDR1 LNHDA and CDR2 SQIVND (reference sequence). Full variable domain (outside the CDR3, taken from reference TRBV19 and TRBJ1-1): DGGITQSPKYLFRKEGQNVTLSCEQNLNHDAMYWYRQDPGQGLRLIYYSQIVNDFQKGDIAEGYSVSREKKESFPLTVTSAQKNPTAFYLCASSPEQARGTEAFFGQGTRLTVV.

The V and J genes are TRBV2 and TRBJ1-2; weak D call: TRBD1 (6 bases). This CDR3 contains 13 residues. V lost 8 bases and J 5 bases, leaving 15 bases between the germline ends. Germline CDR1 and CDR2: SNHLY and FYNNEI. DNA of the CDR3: TGTGCCAGCGAGGGAGGGGGAGATTATGGCTACACCTTC. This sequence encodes CASEGGGDYGYTF.

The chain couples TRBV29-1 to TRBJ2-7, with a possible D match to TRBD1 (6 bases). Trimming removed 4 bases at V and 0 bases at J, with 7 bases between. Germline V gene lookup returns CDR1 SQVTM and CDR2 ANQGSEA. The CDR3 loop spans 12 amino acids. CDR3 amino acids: CSVAQGSYEQYF. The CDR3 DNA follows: TGCAGCGTTGCACAGGGCTCCTACGAGCAGTACTTC.

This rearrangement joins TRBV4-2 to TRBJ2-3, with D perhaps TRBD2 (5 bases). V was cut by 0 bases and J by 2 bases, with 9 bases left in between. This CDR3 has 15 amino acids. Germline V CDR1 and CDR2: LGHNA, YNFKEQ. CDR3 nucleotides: TGTGCCAGCAGCCAAGATGGGCGGGCCACAGATACGCAGTATTTT. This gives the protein CASSQDGRATDTQYF.

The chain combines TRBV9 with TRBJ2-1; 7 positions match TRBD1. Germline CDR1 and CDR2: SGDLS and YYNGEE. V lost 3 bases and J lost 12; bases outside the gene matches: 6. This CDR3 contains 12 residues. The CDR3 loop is CASSERGGGQFF. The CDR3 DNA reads TGTGCCAGCAGCGAAAGAGGGGGCGGGCAGTTCTTC.

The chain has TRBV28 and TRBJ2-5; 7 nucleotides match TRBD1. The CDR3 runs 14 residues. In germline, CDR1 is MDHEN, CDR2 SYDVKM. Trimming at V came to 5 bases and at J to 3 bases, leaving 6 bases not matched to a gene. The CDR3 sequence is CASSPGGQKETQYF. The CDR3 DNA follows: TGTGCCAGCAGTCCAGGGGGACAGAAAGAGACCCAGTACTTC.

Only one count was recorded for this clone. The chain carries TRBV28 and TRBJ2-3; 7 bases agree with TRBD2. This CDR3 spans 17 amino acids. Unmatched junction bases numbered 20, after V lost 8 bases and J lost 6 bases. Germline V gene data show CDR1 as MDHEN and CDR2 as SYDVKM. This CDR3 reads CASYSWGRARGADTQYF. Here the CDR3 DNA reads TGTGCCAGCTACTCCTGGGGGAGGGCGAGGGGAGCGGATACGCAGTATTTT.